This is a list of T cell receptor beta chains from one sample in a study of blood T cell repertoires in COVID-19. Produced via immunoSEQ multiplex PCR; TCRdb's table is partial and in-frame only. The data show roughly 160,000 clones, 70% to 85% seen once. The source material was PBMCs or T cells enriched from blood (not recorded which). The receptor set was obtained from a woman aged 70-85 years in a cohort exposed to, infected with or recovered from COVID-19 (not recorded which). Each CDR3 is given with its conserved first and last residue. The D gene is left open where the match is weak. Clone size is given for some rows only: seen once, a few or many times, or a class if the clone is expanded.

J gene	CDR3 length	clone size	V gene	D gene	CDR3 protein	CDR3 DNA
TRBJ2-1	14	-	TRBV19	TRBD2	CASSILAGYNEQFF	TGTGCCAGTAGTATATTAGCGGGCTACAATGAGCAGTTCTTC
TRBJ1-5	14	-	TRBV28	TRBD1	CASSPQGQGQPQHF	TGTGCCAGCAGCCCACAGGGGCAGGGGCAGCCCCAGCATTTT
TRBJ2-7	15	-	TRBV27	-	CASSLDGRGAYEQYF	TGTGCCAGCAGTTTAGACGGCAGGGGGGCCTACGAGCAGTACTTC
TRBJ2-7	13	-	TRBV2	-	CASSGRGANEQYF	TGTGCCAGCAGTGGACGGGGGGCCAACGAGCAGTACTTC
TRBJ1-2	10	medium-sized	TRBV7-5	-	CARSPKSTCF	TGTGCCAGAAGCCCCAAATCGACATGCTTC
TRBJ2-3	16	-	TRBV2	-	CASSPGASGKTDTQYF	TGTGCCAGCAGTCCGGGGGCTAGCGGTAAGACAGATACGCAGTATTTT
TRBJ1-2	14	-	TRBV4-1	-	CASSLTEASYGYTF	TGCGCCAGCAGCCTGACAGAGGCGTCCTATGGCTACACCTTC
TRBJ2-7	13	-	TRBV3-1/TRBV3-2	-	CASSQLSDYEQYF	TGTGCCAGCAGCCAATTAAGCGACTACGAGCAGTACTTC
TRBJ2-7	15	few	TRBV5-5	TRBD2	CASEPRLAGVHEQYF	TGTGCCAGCGAACCGAGACTAGCGGGAGTCCACGAGCAGTACTTC
TRBJ2-1	13	few	TRBV7-9	-	CASSLDWGSEQFF	TGTGCCAGCAGCTTGGACTGGGGAAGTGAGCAGTTCTTC
TRBJ1-4	12	-	TRBV29-1	-	CSAEDREGKLFF	TGCAGCGCCGAGGACCGGGAGGGAAAACTGTTTTTT
TRBJ2-2	16	-	TRBV9	-	CASSVGNTGSTGELFF	TGTGCCAGCAGCGTAGGCAACACAGGGTCCACCGGGGAGCTGTTTTTT
TRBJ2-2	15	-	TRBV18	-	CASSIAEPYTGELFF	TGTGCCAGCTCTATAGCAGAACCGTACACCGGGGAGCTGTTTTTT
TRBJ2-7	14	-	TRBV6-5	TRBD1	CASSTGTGAYEQYF	TGTGCCAGCAGTACCGGGACAGGGGCCTACGAGCAGTACTTC